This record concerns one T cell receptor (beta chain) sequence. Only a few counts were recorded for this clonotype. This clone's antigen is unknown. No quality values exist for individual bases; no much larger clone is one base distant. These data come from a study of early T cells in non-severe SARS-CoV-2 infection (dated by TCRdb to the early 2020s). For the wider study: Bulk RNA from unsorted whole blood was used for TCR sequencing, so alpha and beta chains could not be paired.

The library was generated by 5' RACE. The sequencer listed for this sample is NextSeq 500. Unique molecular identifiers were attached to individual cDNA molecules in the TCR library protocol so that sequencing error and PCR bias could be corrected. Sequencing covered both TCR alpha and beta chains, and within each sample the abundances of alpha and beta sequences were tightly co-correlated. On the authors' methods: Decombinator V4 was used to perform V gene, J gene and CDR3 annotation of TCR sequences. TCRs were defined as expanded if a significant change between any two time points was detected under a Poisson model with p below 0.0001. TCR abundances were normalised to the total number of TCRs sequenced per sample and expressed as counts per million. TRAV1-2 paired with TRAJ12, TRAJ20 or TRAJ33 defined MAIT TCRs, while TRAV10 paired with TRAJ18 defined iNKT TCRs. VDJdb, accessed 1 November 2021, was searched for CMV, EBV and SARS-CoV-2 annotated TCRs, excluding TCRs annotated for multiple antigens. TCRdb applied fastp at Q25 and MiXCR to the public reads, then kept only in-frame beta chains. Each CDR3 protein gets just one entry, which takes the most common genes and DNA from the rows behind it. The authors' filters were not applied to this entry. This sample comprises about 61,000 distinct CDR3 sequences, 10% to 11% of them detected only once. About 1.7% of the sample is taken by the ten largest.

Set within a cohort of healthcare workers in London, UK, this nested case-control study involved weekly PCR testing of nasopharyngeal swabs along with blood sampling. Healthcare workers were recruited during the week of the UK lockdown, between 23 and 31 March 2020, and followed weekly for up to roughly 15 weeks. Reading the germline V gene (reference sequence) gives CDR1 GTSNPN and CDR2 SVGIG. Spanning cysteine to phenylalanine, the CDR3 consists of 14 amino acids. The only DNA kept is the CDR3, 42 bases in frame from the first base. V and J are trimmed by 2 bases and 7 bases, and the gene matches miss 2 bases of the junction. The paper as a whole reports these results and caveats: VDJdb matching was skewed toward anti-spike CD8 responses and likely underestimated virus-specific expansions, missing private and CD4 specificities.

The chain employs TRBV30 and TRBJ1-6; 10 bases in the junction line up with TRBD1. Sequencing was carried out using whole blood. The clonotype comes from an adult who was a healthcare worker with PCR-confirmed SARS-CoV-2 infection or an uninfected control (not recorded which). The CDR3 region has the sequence CAWSMGQGNSPLHF. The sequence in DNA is TGTGCCTGGAGTATGGGACAGGGGAATTCACCCCTCCACTTT. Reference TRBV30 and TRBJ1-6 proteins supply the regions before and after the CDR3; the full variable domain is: SQTIHQWPATLVQPVGSPLSLECTVEGTSNPNLYWYRQAAGRGLQLLFYSVGIGQISSEVPQNLSASRPQDRQFILSSKKLLLSDSGFYLCAWSMGQGNSPLHFGNGTRLTVT.